This T cell receptor (beta chain) was observed in a study of blood T cell repertoires in COVID-19. About the study: Researchers got acute and convalescent COVID-19 samples from the United States, Italy and Spain. Sample material is recorded as cDNA or gDNA derived from T cells, B-cell-depleted T cells, or PBMCs.

This CDR3 contains 15 residues. V lost 0 bases, J lost 3 bases, and 12 bases lay in between. Looked up from germline, CDR1 is SNHLY and CDR2 is FYNNEI. This clone came up many times. Other nucleotide sequences in the sample specify the same CDR3. As processed by the authors: Reference gene primer amplification gave nucleated cell count estimates. The data were produced by immunoSEQ multiplex PCR, yet TCRdb's version contains in-frame clones alone and is incomplete. D and trimming were read from the DNA, whereas the V and J calls and clone size are those reported in that table. Among 110,000 to 150,000 clones listed, approximately 80% were seen once.

Input material: peripheral blood. The V call is TRBV2, the J call TRBJ2-7, with D possibly matching TRBD2 (5 bases). The source is a woman aged 45-65 years with acute or convalescent COVID-19. The CDR3 is CASSEALRGSYEQYF. The CDR3 nucleotides are TGTGCCAGCAGTGAAGCGCTTCGGGGAAGCTACGAGCAGTACTTC.